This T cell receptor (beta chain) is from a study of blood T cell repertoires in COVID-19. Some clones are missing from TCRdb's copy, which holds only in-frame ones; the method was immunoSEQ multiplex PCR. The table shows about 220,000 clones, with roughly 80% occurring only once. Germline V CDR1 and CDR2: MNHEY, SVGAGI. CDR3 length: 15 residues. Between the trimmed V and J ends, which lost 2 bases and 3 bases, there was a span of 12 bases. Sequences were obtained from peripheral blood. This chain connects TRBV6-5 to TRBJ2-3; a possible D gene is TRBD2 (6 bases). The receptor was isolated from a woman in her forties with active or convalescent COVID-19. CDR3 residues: CASSYTGVITDTQYF. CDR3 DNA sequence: TGTGCCAGCAGTTACACGGGAGTGATTACAGATACGCAGTATTTT.